One and the same sample provided the 5 T cell receptor beta chains below, sequenced in a study of blood T cell repertoires in COVID-19. Only in-frame clones appear in the TCRdb table, and some are missing; sequencing was by immunoSEQ multiplex PCR. Of approximately 170,000 clones in the sample, approximately 90% were seen once. The sequencing sample was made of PBMCs or T cells enriched from blood (not recorded which). These receptors all come from a woman younger than 30 who had recovered from COVID-19.

This chain links TRBV28 with TRBJ1-2, with D uncertain. V was trimmed by 8 bases and J by 4 bases, leaving 14 bases between them. Germline CDR1 is MDHEN and CDR2 is SYDVKM. The CDR3 covers 13 residues. The CDR3 DNA reads as TGTGCCAGCTGTAGCAGATCGGGCTATGGCTACACCTTC. Amino acids: CASCSRSGYGYTF.

The V call is TRBV4-1, the J call TRBJ1-2; 7 bases align to TRBD1. With 2 bases clipped from V and 8 bases from J, the junction kept 8 bases outside the gene matches. The germline V gene encodes CDR1 MGHRA and CDR2 YSYEKL. CDR3 size: 14 residues. CDR3 nucleotides: TGCGCCAGCAGCCAAACCGGGACAGAGGAAGGCTACACCTTC. It encodes CASSQTGTEEGYTF.

The rearrangement links TRBV27 to TRBJ2-1; 14 positions agree with TRBD2. V dropped 7 bases and J dropped 0; count of bases not matched to a gene: 11. CDR3 size: 19 residues. The germline CDR1 and CDR2 sequences are MNHEY and SMNVEV (reference sequence). CDR3 sequence: CASTRLAGGRGGSYNEQFF. The CDR3 DNA is TGTGCCAGCACCCGACTAGCGGGAGGGCGGGGGGGCTCCTACAATGAGCAGTTCTTC.

The chain combines TRBV7-9 with TRBJ2-1; D ambiguous. Germline lookup yields CDR1 SEHNR and CDR2 FQNEAQ (reference sequence). This CDR3 spans 18 amino acids. V lost 4 bases to trimming and J lost 8 bases, with 27 bases between them. In DNA, the CDR3 is TGTGCCAGCAGCTCCCCCCACTCCTCAGCGCGAAGCCTCCATGAGCAGTTCTTC. This encodes CASSSPHSSARSLHEQFF.

The rearrangement links TRBV5-1 to TRBJ2-7; TRBD1 agrees at 7 bases. The CDR3 loop spans 14 amino acids. The J segment lost 7 bases and the V segment lost 4 bases, leaving 11 bases of the junction unmatched. In germline, CDR1 is SGHRS, CDR2 YFSETQ. CDR3 DNA sequence: TGCGCCAGCAGCCCACTAGACAGGGTCGGGGAGCAGTACTTC. It is translated as CASSPLDRVGEQYF. The full variable domain, in which reference TRBV5-1 and TRBJ2-7 provide the parts outside the CDR3, is KAGVTQTPRYLIKTRGQQVTLSCSPISGHRSVSWYQQTPGQGLQFLFEYFSETQRNKGNFPGRFSGRQFSNSRSEMNVSTLELGDSALYLCASSPLDRVGEQYFGPGTRLTVT.